The 29 T cell receptor beta chains below all came from one sample that was sequenced in a study of CD8+ T cells in alopecia areata. Sequencing relied on a cDNA template that was reverse transcribed from extracted RNA. TCRdb keeps only in-frame clones here, not all; method: immunoSEQ multiplex PCR. This table has 100,000 to 130,000 clones, roughly 64% appearing once. The material sequenced was CD8+ T cells sorted from blood. These receptors came from a human donor in good health.

This clone appeared a few times. The V and J genes are TRBV7-3 and TRBJ2-1, with TRBD2 as a possible D gene (5 bases). This CDR3 has 15 amino acids. Germline assignment: CDR1 SGHTA and CDR2 FQGTGA. The V and J ends lost 2 bases and 5 bases respectively, with 13 bases between them. The CDR3 DNA is TGTGCCAGCAGCTTATATCCGTCGGGGAACAATGAGCAGTTCTTC. Translating it yields CASSLYPSGNNEQFF.

For the CDR3, the DNA is TGTGCCAGCAGCTTAGACGGGGCAGGGGCCTACAATGAGCAGTTCTTC. Its translation: CASSLDGAGAYNEQFF. The chain is built from TRBV7-9 and TRBJ2-1, with TRBD1 as a possible D gene (6 bases). Per the germline V gene, CDR1 is SEHNR and CDR2 is FQNEAQ (reference sequence). The CDR3 consists of 16 residues. With 1 base removed from V and 2 bases from J, the gap between germline ends came to 12 bases.

As regards this clone: At one end, the junction sequence differs from germline, possibly due to a read error. Other DNA sequences in this specimen translate into the identical CDR3. In nucleotides, the CDR3 is TGTGCTAGCAGCTTAGGGGTTCCCGGGGAGCTGTTTTTT. It is translated as CASSLGVPGELFF. The chain links TRBV7-7 to TRBJ2-2, with D maybe TRBD1 (5 bases). Germline CDR1 SSHAT, CDR2 FNYEAQ (reference sequence). The CDR3 is 13 residues long.

This clone was detected a few times. The chain combines TRBV30 with TRBJ2-7; 9 bases are a match to TRBD1. The junction had 7 bases not matched to a gene; V was cut back by 3 bases and J by 1 base. Germline V lookup: CDR1 GTSNPN, CDR2 SVGIG (reference sequence). This CDR3 region has 15 residues. This CDR3 is CAWSAPGQGSYEQYF. In DNA form, the CDR3 reads TGTGCCTGGAGCGCTCCCGGACAGGGGTCCTACGAGCAGTACTTC.

V gene TRBV30 combines with J gene TRBJ2-2; D is undetermined. The CDR3 loop spans 11 amino acids. CDR1 and CDR2 from the germline V gene are GTSNPN and SVGIG (reference sequence). Trimming cost V 4 bases and J 2 bases, with 2 bases left between them. CDR3 amino acids: CAWTNTGELFF. The CDR3 DNA follows: TGTGCCTGGACTAACACCGGGGAGCTGTTTTTT.

This clone was counted a single time. This sequence joins TRBV30 and TRBJ1-2; 10 nucleotides align to TRBD1. The V gene's germline CDR1 is GTSNPN and CDR2 SVGIG (reference sequence). With 2 bases clipped from V and 4 bases from J, the junction kept 4 bases outside the gene matches. The CDR3 totals 14 residues. The CDR3 loop reads CAWSPTGGGYGYTF. CDR3 coding DNA: TGTGCCTGGAGTCCGACAGGGGGCGGCTATGGCTACACCTTC.

Only a few counts were recorded for this clone. The V and J genes are TRBV11-2 and TRBJ2-3; D is unclear. Germline CDR1 SGHAT, CDR2 FQNNGV. Trimming pared 5 bases from V and 7 bases from J, leaving 19 bases between. This CDR3 is built from 15 residues. For the CDR3, the DNA is TGTGCCAGCAGCCACCCGGGTCCTTATCCGCATACGCAGTATTTT. This gives the protein CASSHPGPYPHTQYF.

This clone has just a few counts. V gene TRBV5-4 combines with J gene TRBJ2-5; D gene unclear. V lost 7 bases and J 3 bases, leaving 16 bases between the germline ends. The germline gives CDR1 SGHNT, CDR2 YYREEE (reference sequence). The CDR3 loop spans 14 amino acids. The CDR3 DNA is TGTGCCAGCGGGTCGTGGGGATATGAAGAGACCCAGTACTTC. Translating it yields CASGSWGYEETQYF.

The gene calls are TRBV28 and TRBJ2-3; D uncertain. V dropped 2 bases and J dropped 1 base, with 7 bases sitting between them. The CDR3 covers 14 residues. CDR1 and CDR2 from the germline V gene are MDHEN and SYDVKM. This CDR3 is CASSLDGRTDTQYF. In nucleotides, the CDR3 is TGTGCCAGCAGTTTAGACGGACGCACAGATACGCAGTATTTT.

The gene calls are TRBV15 and TRBJ1-2; D not certain. Trimming left V 5 bases short and J 10 bases short, with 14 bases between. Germline CDR1 LNHNV, CDR2 YYDKDF (reference sequence). This CDR3 has 12 amino acids. The CDR3 bases are TGTGCCACCAGCGAACAACATTGGGACTACACCTTC. It translates to CATSEQHWDYTF.

The chain's CDR3 is CASSTQPPAGGNTGELFF. The CDR3 DNA sequence: TGCGCCAGCAGCACCCAACCCCCAGCGGGGGGGAACACCGGGGAGCTGTTTTTT. The chain has TRBV5-1 and TRBJ2-2; TRBD2 matches 9 bases. CDR1 and CDR2 (germline): SGHRS, YFSETQ. There are 18 residues in the CDR3. With 4 bases clipped from V and 1 base from J, the junction kept 11 bases outside the gene matches.

This chain connects TRBV19 to TRBJ2-3, with D unclear. Germline CDR1 and CDR2: LNHDA and SQIVND (reference sequence). V was pared by 5 bases and J by 0 bases, with 9 bases between. The CDR3 totals 14 residues. The CDR3: CASSSKSSTDTQYF. CDR3 bases: TGTGCCAGTAGTTCGAAGAGTAGCACAGATACGCAGTATTTT. The full variable domain, rest sourced from reference TRBV19 and TRBJ2-3, is DGGITQSPKYLFRKEGQNVTLSCEQNLNHDAMYWYRQDPGQGLRLIYYSQIVNDFQKGDIAEGYSVSREKKESFPLTVTSAQKNPTAFYLCASSSKSSTDTQYFGPGTRLTVL.

The rearrangement joins TRBV13 to TRBJ2-1, with 12 bases that match TRBD1. The CDR3 has 16 residues. With V trimmed by 7 bases and J by 10 bases, 14 bases remained unmatched. Per the germline V gene, CDR1 is PRHDT and CDR2 is FYEKMQ (reference sequence). The CDR3 loop is CASTPSGDRGLGEQFF. In DNA, the CDR3 is TGTGCCAGCACCCCCTCCGGGGACAGGGGGCTTGGGGAGCAGTTCTTC.

This clone was recorded once. This sequence joins TRBV19 and TRBJ1-2, with D unresolved. CDR3 size: 13 residues. V gave up 7 bases and J gave up 4 bases, with 13 bases separating them. CDR1 is LNHDA and CDR2 is SQIVND in the germline V gene (reference sequence). In DNA, the CDR3 is TGTGCCAGTATGTCAGGAGGACCCTATGGCTACACCTTC. Encoded protein: CASMSGGPYGYTF.

The genes are TRBV2 and TRBJ1-1; no definite D call. The CDR3 spans 14 residues. Germline CDR1 reads SNHLY; CDR2 reads FYNNEI. Trimming shortened V by 3 bases and J by 6 bases, and 14 bases separated the two germline ends. The chain's CDR3 is CASSEDLISAEAFF. The CDR3 DNA follows: TGTGCCAGCAGTGAGGACCTCATCAGCGCTGAAGCTTTCTTT. Filled out from reference TRBV2 and TRBJ1-1, the complete variable domain reads EPEVTQTPSHQVTQMGQEVILRCVPISNHLYFYWYRQILGQKVEFLVSFYNNEISEKSEIFDDQFSVERPDGSNFTLKIRSTKLEDSAMYFCASSEDLISAEAFFGQGTRLTVV.

V usage is TRBV5-1 and J usage is TRBJ2-5; D is undetermined. There are 13 residues in the CDR3. The germline V and J ends were trimmed by 4 bases and 1 base, with 8 bases remaining between them. Per germline, CDR1 SGHRS and CDR2 YFSETQ. This chain's CDR3 is CASSPGPQETQYF. The CDR3 bases are TGCGCCAGCAGCCCCGGACCCCAAGAGACCCAGTACTTC.

This clone was observed a single time. The chain couples TRBV6-1 to TRBJ2-7; 9 nucleotides align to TRBD1. CDR3 size: 15 residues. V lost 4 bases, J lost 3 bases, and 7 bases stayed unmatched. In germline, CDR1 is MNHNS, CDR2 SASEGT. The chain's CDR3 is CASSVGQGLYYEQYF. The DNA for the CDR3 is TGTGCCAGCAGTGTTGGACAGGGGCTCTACTACGAGCAGTACTTC.

The genes are TRBV11-1 and TRBJ2-1, with 12 nucleotides matching TRBD1. After removal of 5 bases from V and 9 bases from J, the junction contained 8 bases not matched to a gene. This CDR3 spans 15 amino acids. Germline values: CDR1 SGHAT, CDR2 FQDESV (reference sequence). CDR3 DNA sequence: TGTGCCAGCAGCATTCGGGACAGGGGGCTAGGTGAGCAGTTCTTC. This sequence encodes CASSIRDRGLGEQFF.

The V call is TRBV12-5, the J call TRBJ1-2; D may be TRBD1 (5 bases). This CDR3 comprises 15 residues. The V gene lost 6 bases and the J gene lost 4 bases, with 18 bases spanning the gap. CDR1 LGHNT and CDR2 FRNRAP come from the germline V gene. CDR3: CASGPTGHVRYGYTF. The DNA for the CDR3 is TGTGCTAGTGGCCCTACAGGTCATGTACGCTATGGCTACACCTTC.

The chain recombines TRBV29-1 with TRBJ2-7; the match to TRBD1 covers 7 bases. V was pared by 4 bases and J by 3 bases, with 3 bases of the junction left unmatched. The CDR3 has 12 residues. The germline V gene encodes CDR1 SQVTM and CDR2 ANQGSEA. The CDR3 DNA sequence: TGCAGCGTTGGAGACAGGGACTACGAGCAGTACTTC. It encodes CSVGDRDYEQYF.

The rearrangement uses TRBV4-3 and TRBJ2-1; D is unclear. The CDR3 extends over 15 amino acids. V lost 0 bases and J 6 bases, leaving 12 bases between the germline ends. Germline-derived CDR1 and CDR2 are LGHNA and YSLEER. For the CDR3, the DNA is TGCGCCAGCAGCCAAGATACTCTAGTTGGCAATGAGCAGTTCTTC. Amino acids: CASSQDTLVGNEQFF.

This clone was counted only a few times. The chain is built from TRBV25-1 and TRBJ2-1; 7 bases agree with TRBD1. CDR3 length: 14 residues. J was trimmed by 4 bases and V by 6 bases; bases with no gene match: 6. Germline V CDR1 and CDR2: MGHDK, SYGVNS. CDR3 in amino acids: CASSEGTDYNEQFF. The CDR3 coding sequence is TGTGCCAGCAGCGAAGGGACAGATTACAATGAGCAGTTCTTC.

The chain links TRBV25-1 to TRBJ2-5; D gene uncertain. The V gene's germline CDR1 is MGHDK and CDR2 SYGVNS. The CDR3 runs to 14 residues. V lost 0 bases and J 2 bases, leaving 7 bases between the germline ends. CDR3 region: CASSEYNSQETQYF. The CDR3 nucleotides are TGTGCCAGCAGTGAATATAACAGTCAAGAGACCCAGTACTTC.

The chain has TRBV4-2 and TRBJ2-7; perhaps TRBD2 as D (5 bases). Trimming removed 1 base from V and 0 bases from J, with 10 bases in between. CDR3 size: 15 residues. In germline, CDR1 is LGHNA, CDR2 YNFKEQ. CDR3 sequence reads: CASSQGSRGSYEQYF. The DNA for the CDR3 is TGTGCCAGCAGCCAAGGAAGCCGGGGCTCCTACGAGCAGTACTTC.

The chain uses TRBV7-8 and TRBJ2-2; possibly TRBD1 for D (7 bases). The CDR3 spans 12 residues. The V end was cut by 8 bases, the J end by 6 bases, with 10 bases between. From germline, CDR1 is SGHVS and CDR2 FQNEAQ. DNA for the CDR3: TGTGCCAGCCAGGGGGGAGCCGGGGAGCTGTTTTTT. Protein sequence: CASQGGAGELFF.

V gene TRBV2 combines with J gene TRBJ2-7; no firm D call. V was pared by 3 bases and J by 3 bases, with 12 bases between. The CDR3 spans 14 residues. CDR1 SNHLY and CDR2 FYNNEI come from the germline V gene. CDR3 nucleotide sequence: TGTGCCAGCAGTGATGGCAGGTATGACTACGAGCAGTACTTC. Its protein product is CASSDGRYDYEQYF.

J is TRBJ2-1 and V is TRBV6-5; no clear D. CDR3 size: 13 residues. V was clipped by 0 bases and J by 7 bases, with 7 bases between them. Germline V gives CDR1 MNHEY, CDR2 SVGAGI. The CDR3 region is CASSYSHANEQFF. CDR3 in DNA: TGTGCCAGCAGTTACTCGCATGCAAATGAGCAGTTCTTC.

A few counts support this clone. The CDR3 region has the DNA TGTGCCAGCAGCTTCGGGACTGGAAACACCATATATTTT. Its protein is CASSFGTGNTIYF. This chain uses TRBV5-6 with TRBJ1-3; D call uncertain. Looked up from germline, CDR1 is SGHDT and CDR2 is YYEEEE. The ends were cut back, 2 bases at V and 2 bases at J, with 5 bases in the middle. This CDR3 is built from 13 residues.

The J gene is TRBJ2-7, the V gene TRBV5-6; TRBD2 aligns across 8 bases. Per germline, CDR1 SGHDT and CDR2 YYEEEE. The CDR3 is 15 residues long. V gave up 2 bases and J gave up 2 bases; unmatched junction bases: 6. This CDR3 reads CASSLGTGGPYEQYF. The CDR3 coding sequence is TGTGCCAGCAGCTTAGGTACGGGGGGGCCCTACGAGCAGTACTTC. Based on the CDR3 plus reference TRBV5-6 and TRBJ2-7, the full variable domain is DAGVTQSPTHLIKTRGQQVTLRCSPKSGHDTVSWYQQALGQGPQFIFQYYEEEERQRGNFPDRFSGHQFPNYSSELNVNALLLGDSALYLCASSLGTGGPYEQYFGPGTRLTVT.